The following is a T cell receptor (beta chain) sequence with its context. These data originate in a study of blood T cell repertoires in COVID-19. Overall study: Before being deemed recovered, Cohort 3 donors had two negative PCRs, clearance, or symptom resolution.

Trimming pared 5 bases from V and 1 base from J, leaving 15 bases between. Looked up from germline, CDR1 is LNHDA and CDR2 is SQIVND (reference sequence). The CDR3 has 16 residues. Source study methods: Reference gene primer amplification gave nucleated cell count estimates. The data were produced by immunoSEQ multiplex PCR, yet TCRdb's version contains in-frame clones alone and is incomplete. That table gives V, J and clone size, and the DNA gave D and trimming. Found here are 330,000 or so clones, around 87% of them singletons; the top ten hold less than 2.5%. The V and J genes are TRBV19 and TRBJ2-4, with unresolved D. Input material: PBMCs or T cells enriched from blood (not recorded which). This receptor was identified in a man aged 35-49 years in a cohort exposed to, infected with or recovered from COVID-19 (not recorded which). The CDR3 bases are TGTGCCAGTAGTCCCCCCAATCCAGCGGCCAAAAACATTCAGTACTTC. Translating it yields CASSPPNPAAKNIQYF.